This T cell receptor (beta chain) is drawn from a study of blood T cell repertoires in COVID-19. Method: immunoSEQ multiplex PCR; TCRdb's copy keeps in-frame clones and lacks some. The sample lists 160,000 or so clones, approximately 90% seen once, with roughly 1.6% in the top ten. Trimming pared 4 bases from V and 1 base from J, leaving 8 bases between. Germline values: CDR1 KGHSH, CDR2 LQKENI. This CDR3 is 14 amino acids long. This clone was counted once. V is TRBV18 and J is TRBJ2-1; D gene unclear. This receptor was identified in a woman in her forties or fifties with acute or convalescent COVID-19. Material: peripheral blood. The CDR3 here is CASSRAASYNEQFF. The DNA of the CDR3 is TGTGCCAGCTCACGGGCTGCGTCCTACAATGAGCAGTTCTTC.